Below are 32 T cell receptor beta chains sequenced from a single sample in a study of T cells in Graves' hyperthyroidism and ophthalmopathy. The source material, RNA transcripts, was used to amplify TCR beta CDR3 regions. The study used the HTBI primer set for a first-round RT-PCR of the TCR CDR3. From the multiplex PCR reads, TCRdb called clonotypes with MiXCR, one entry per CDR3 protein. There are hundreds of thousands of distinct CDR3 sequences in the sample; more than 15% occur only once, and roughly 15% lies in the top ten. The sequenced material came from blood. Every receptor here comes from a woman between 18 and 30 years old with Graves' ophthalmopathy.

CDR3 nucleotides: TGTGCCAGCAGTATTCTAGCAGATGGGGGCACTGAAGCTTTCTTT. Translated, it gives CASSILADGGTEAFF. The J gene is TRBJ1-1, the V gene TRBV6-1; D possibly corresponds to TRBD1 (5 bases). Trimming shortened V by 5 bases and J by 4 bases, and 17 bases separated the two germline ends. The germline V gene encodes CDR1 MNHNS and CDR2 SASEGT. The CDR3 is 15 residues long.

This clonotype has ten or more counts. The chain combines TRBV27 with TRBJ1-2; D not certain. The CDR3 totals 13 residues. Germline loops: CDR1 MNHEY, CDR2 SMNVEV (reference sequence). Trimming stripped 4 bases from V and 3 bases from J, with 9 bases between. CDR3 amino acids: CASSSDGYYGYTF. The CDR3, as DNA: TGTGCCAGCAGTTCAGACGGCTACTATGGCTACACCTTC.

This clonotype was counted many times. V is TRBV6-2 or TRBV6-3 and J is TRBJ1-1; D is undetermined. Germline CDR1 reads MNHEY; CDR2 reads SVGEGT. Trimming cost V 7 bases and J 0 bases, with 9 bases left between them. The CDR3 is 13 amino acids. The CDR3 nucleotides read TGTGCCAGCACCCCCTGGGTGAACACTGAAGCTTTCTTT. Translated: CASTPWVNTEAFF.

The chain combines TRBV6-1 with TRBJ1-5, with 7 bases aligning to TRBD1. Germline V gives CDR1 MNHNS, CDR2 SASEGT. Trimming removed 2 bases from V and 5 bases from J; junction bases left unmatched: 9. This CDR3 region has 16 residues. CDR3 in DNA: TGTGCCAGCAGTGAATGGAGAGGGGGCGCGGATCAGCCCCAGCATTTT. Protein sequence: CASSEWRGGADQPQHF.

This clonotype showed up just a few times. Sequence at one end of the junction differs from germline and may be a read error. The rearrangement uses TRBV7-2 and TRBJ2-7, with 7 bases that match TRBD1. Germline V gives CDR1 SGHTA, CDR2 FQGNSA. The CDR3 sequence is 15 residues long. The CDR3 DNA sequence: TGTGCCAGCAGCGGGTGGACAGGTGAAGGATACGAGCAGCACTTC. Translating gives CASSGWTGEGYEQHF.

This clonotype was recorded a few times. This rearrangement joins TRBV28 to TRBJ1-2; TRBD1 might be the D (5 bases). CDR1 is MDHEN, CDR2 SYDVKM, per germline. The CDR3 totals 15 residues. V was cut by 3 bases and J by 5 bases, with 16 bases left in between. The DNA for the CDR3 is TGTGCCAGCAGTTTTTGGGCCGAGGGACTATATGGCTACACCTTC. It codes for CASSFWAEGLYGYTF.

The CDR3 is CASRMTELAKNIQYF. The DNA of the CDR3 is TGTGCCAGCAGGATGACAGAATTAGCCAAAAACATTCAGTACTTC. The chain combines TRBV6-1 with TRBJ2-4; D is possibly TRBD1 (5 bases). V dropped 6 bases and J dropped 0 bases, with 12 bases sitting between them. The germline CDR1 and CDR2 sequences are MNHNS and SASEGT. The CDR3 runs to 15 residues.

This clonotype was recorded at least ten times. The chain has TRBV20-1 and TRBJ2-7; D is ambiguous. Trimming took off 5 bases at V and 1 base at J, with 6 bases between the two ends. This CDR3 region has 11 residues. The germline V gene encodes CDR1 DFQATT and CDR2 SNEGSKA (reference sequence). CDR3 amino acids: CSAGPSYEQYF. In DNA form, the CDR3 reads TGCAGTGCTGGGCCGTCCTACGAGCAGTACTTC.

This clonotype was seen many times. The rearrangement links TRBV30 to TRBJ1-3; D gene unclear. CDR3 size: 16 residues. CDR1 and CDR2 (germline): GTSNPN, SVGIG (reference sequence). Trimming pared 0 bases from V and 1 base from J, leaving 13 bases between. In DNA form, the CDR3 reads TGTGCCTGGAGTGTGGGTCTACTTGGTTCTGGAAACACCATATATTTT. Translation: CAWSVGLLGSGNTIYF.

This clonotype came up many times. The V and J genes are TRBV3-1 and TRBJ2-1; D is uncertain. Germline values: CDR1 LGHDT, CDR2 YNNKEL (reference sequence). CDR3 length equals 13 residues. The V and J ends lost 0 bases and 5 bases respectively, with 5 bases between them. This CDR3 reads CASSQDLNNEQFF. The CDR3 DNA reads TGTGCCAGCAGCCAAGACCTTAACAATGAGCAGTTCTTC.

This clonotype occurred many times. The junction departs from germline at one end; a sequencing error may be responsible. The chain has TRBV7-2 and TRBJ1-2; TRBD1 might be the D (6 bases). Germline V gene data show CDR1 as SGHTA and CDR2 as FQGNSA. The CDR3 length is 15 residues. The CDR3 region has the DNA TGTGCCAGCAGCTTAGAGGTGGGGGGCCTATATGACTACACCTTC. Translation gives CASSLEVGGLYDYTF.

The V call is TRBV5-4, the J call TRBJ1-4; weak D call: TRBD1 (5 bases). Looked up from germline, CDR1 is SGHNT and CDR2 is YYREEE (reference sequence). V lost 7 bases and J 4 bases, leaving 11 bases between the germline ends. The CDR3 runs 13 residues. The CDR3 region is CASGDSLNEKLFF. As DNA, the CDR3 is TGTGCCAGCGGTGACAGCCTTAATGAAAAACTGTTTTTT. Complete variable domain (other parts from reference TRBV5-4 and TRBJ1-4): ETGVTQSPTHLIKTRGQQVTLRCSSQSGHNTVSWYQQALGQGPQFIFQYYREEENGRGNFPPRFSGLQFPNYSSELNVNALELDDSALYLCASGDSLNEKLFFGSGTQLSVL.

This clonotype was picked up many times. Here the CDR3 DNA reads TGTGCCAGCAGCTTCATTGGAACGGGCACCTACGAGCAGTACTTC. It specifies CASSFIGTGTYEQYF. The chain has TRBV11-2 and TRBJ2-7; D not resolved. V shed 3 bases and J shed 2 bases, with 14 bases lying between them. This CDR3 region has 15 residues. In germline, CDR1 is SGHAT, CDR2 FQNNGV.

This clonotype was observed a handful of times. This rearrangement joins TRBV24-1 to TRBJ2-2, with 9 bases identical to TRBD2. CDR1 is KGHDR and CDR2 is SFDVKD in the germline V gene. J was trimmed by 4 bases and V by 4 bases; bases with no gene match: 6. The CDR3 runs to 16 residues. The CDR3 loop is CATSESGRTGTGELFF. In nucleotides, the CDR3 is TGTGCCACCAGTGAAAGCGGGAGGACGGGCACCGGGGAGCTGTTTTTT.

The V call is TRBV7-2, the J call TRBJ2-1; 7 bases agree with TRBD2. The CDR3 spans 14 residues. Germline V gene sequence: CDR1 SGHTA, CDR2 FQGNSA. V shed 3 bases, J shed 10 bases, and the junction held 9 bases outside the gene matches. CDR3 loop: CASSLAGESYEQFF. Written as DNA, the CDR3 is TGTGCCAGCAGCTTGGCGGGGGAATCCTACGAGCAGTTCTTC.

The sample holds many counts of this clonotype. The chain links TRBV7-3 to TRBJ1-1; D possibly corresponds to TRBD1 (6 bases). This CDR3 is 15 amino acids long. The ends were cut back, 1 base at V and 1 base at J, with 10 bases in the middle. Germline CDR1 and CDR2: SGHTA and FQGTGA. The CDR3 region is CASSLKDSPNTEAFF. In nucleotides, the CDR3 is TGTGCCAGCAGCTTAAAGGACAGTCCGAACACTGAAGCTTTCTTT.

This clonotype has just one count. The chain couples TRBV10-3 to TRBJ1-1, with no clear D. This CDR3 comprises 13 residues. V lost 8 bases, J lost 2 bases, and 12 bases lay in between. In germline, CDR1 is ENHRY, CDR2 SYGVKD. Written as DNA, the CDR3 is TGTGCCATCGGCAGGAAAGAAAACACTGAAGCTTTCTTT. This gives the protein CAIGRKENTEAFF.

The sample holds many counts of this clonotype. CDR3 protein: CASSLEGGYGGELFF. The DNA of the CDR3 is TGTGCCAGCAGCTTAGAAGGGGGGTACGGCGGGGAGCTGTTTTTT. This sequence joins TRBV11-2 and TRBJ2-2; D may match TRBD1 or TRBD2 (6 bases each). V was trimmed by 0 bases and J by 7 bases, leaving 12 bases between them. This CDR3 is built from 15 residues. Per germline, CDR1 SGHAT and CDR2 FQNNGV.

This clonotype was found many times. The chain employs TRBV6-1 and TRBJ2-1; 8 positions agree with TRBD2. Looked up from germline, CDR1 is MNHNS and CDR2 is SASEGT. Trimming took 8 bases from V and 4 from J; bases not matched to a gene: 7. CDR3 length: 14 amino acids. The CDR3 nucleotides read TGTGCCAGCGCCGCTGGCGGGGGGTACAATGAGCAGTTCTTC. Translation: CASAAGGGYNEQFF.

The chain joins TRBV7-9 to TRBJ2-3, with 9 nucleotides matching TRBD2. Germline V gene lookup returns CDR1 SEHNR and CDR2 FQNEAQ (reference sequence). V lost 5 bases to trimming and J lost 2 bases; unmatched junction nucleotides: 8. The CDR3 is 16 amino acids. The CDR3 reads CASSQWRTSATDTQYF. CDR3 in DNA: TGTGCCAGCAGCCAATGGAGGACTAGCGCCACAGATACGCAGTATTTT.

There are many counts of this clonotype. The chain recombines TRBV20-1 with TRBJ2-1; the D is unclear. From germline, CDR1 is DFQATT and CDR2 SNEGSKA (reference sequence). The CDR3 has 14 residues. The V gene lost 7 bases and the J gene lost 0 bases, with 13 bases spanning the gap. The CDR3 nucleotides are TGCAGTGGCAGCCGGCTCCTCTCCTACAATGAGCAGTTCTTC. Protein sequence: CSGSRLLSYNEQFF.

The CDR3 reads CASSLGGLPYNQPQHF. CDR3 DNA sequence: TGTGCCAGCAGTTTAGGGGGGTTACCCTACAATCAGCCCCAGCATTTT. The chain is built from TRBV28 and TRBJ1-5; D is perhaps TRBD1 (5 bases). V lost 2 bases to trimming and J lost 3 bases, with 14 bases between them. The CDR3 has 16 residues. Looked up from germline, CDR1 is MDHEN and CDR2 is SYDVKM. Full variable domain (outside the CDR3, taken from reference TRBV28 and TRBJ1-5): DVKVTQSSRYLVKRTGEKVFLECVQDMDHENMFWYRQDPGLGLRLIYFSYDVKMKEKGDIPEGYSVSREKKERFSLILESASTNQTSMYLCASSLGGLPYNQPQHFGDGTRLSIL.

In its sample, this clonotype was seen a few times. The chain links TRBV27 to TRBJ2-5; TRBD2 aligns across 8 bases. Trimming took 2 bases from V and 5 from J; bases not matched to a gene: 4. The CDR3 has 14 residues. Germline CDR1 MNHEY, CDR2 SMNVEV (reference sequence). The CDR3 DNA is TGTGCCAGCAGTTTAGGAGCGGGGGTGGAGACCCAGTACTTC. Translation gives CASSLGAGVETQYF.

There are many counts of this clonotype. The gene calls are TRBV7-8 and TRBJ1-2, with TRBD1 as a possible D gene (5 bases). This CDR3 region has 13 residues. In germline, CDR1 is SGHVS, CDR2 FQNEAQ. V was cut by 1 base and J by 4 bases, with 7 bases left in between. The CDR3 nucleotides are TGTGCCAGCAGCTTAGGGGGACTCTATGGCTACACCTTC. Amino acid sequence: CASSLGGLYGYTF.

This clonotype occurred a few times. The chain joins TRBV4-1 to TRBJ1-3; no reliable D call. In germline, CDR1 is MGHRA, CDR2 YSYEKL. The V gene lost 0 bases and the J gene lost 4 bases, with 4 bases spanning the gap. The CDR3 is 13 amino acids. This CDR3 is CASSQESGNTIYF. CDR3 bases: TGCGCCAGCAGCCAAGAGTCGGGAAACACCATATATTTT.

This clonotype was picked up a small number of times. The chain couples TRBV4-2 to TRBJ2-5, with 8 nucleotides matching TRBD2. CDR1 and CDR2 from the germline V gene are LGHNA and YNFKEQ. Unmatched junction bases numbered 9, after V lost 3 bases and J lost 3 bases. The CDR3 totals 16 residues. In DNA, the CDR3 is TGTGCCAGCAGCCAGAGGGTCACGCGGGGGGAAGAGACCCAGTACTTC. Protein sequence: CASSQRVTRGEETQYF.

The chain has TRBV13 and TRBJ2-2; 8 bases are shared with TRBD2. Germline CDR1 and CDR2: PRHDT and FYEKMQ (reference sequence). The CDR3 length is 15 residues. J lost 6 bases, V lost 5 bases, and 8 bases had no gene match. This CDR3 is CASSPGTSEAGELFF. CDR3 bases: TGTGCCAGCAGCCCCGGGACTAGTGAAGCCGGGGAGCTGTTTTTT.

This clonotype was counted many times. The genes are TRBV7-3 and TRBJ2-1; D remains unclear. Trimming removed 5 bases at V and 8 bases at J, with 13 bases between. The CDR3 totals 13 residues. Germline V CDR1 and CDR2: SGHTA, FQGTGA. CDR3 amino acids: CASSQPPVDEQFF. The CDR3 nucleotides are TGTGCCAGCAGCCAACCCCCCGTAGATGAGCAGTTCTTC.

Concerning this clonotype: A much larger clone lies one base from this, so it may be a read error. The chain couples TRBV2 to TRBJ2-7; 7 bases are a match to TRBD1. This CDR3 contains 16 residues. Germline CDR1 is SNHLY and CDR2 is FYNNEI. V lost 0 bases and J lost 0; bases outside the gene matches: 5. The CDR3 here is CASSEAGQEDSYEQYF. In nucleotides, the CDR3 is TGTGCCAGCAGTGAAGCCGGACAGGAGGACTCCTACGAGCAGTACTTC.

Ten or more counts support this clonotype. The J gene is TRBJ2-3, the V gene TRBV3-1, with D possibly TRBD2 on 6 matching bases. This CDR3 has 15 residues. Germline CDR1 and CDR2: LGHDT and YNNKEL (reference sequence). The germline V and J ends were trimmed by 0 bases and 4 bases, with 11 bases remaining between them. This CDR3 is CASSQDFGGADTQYF. CDR3 DNA: TGTGCCAGCAGCCAAGATTTCGGGGGAGCAGATACGCAGTATTTT.

This clonotype was counted many times. The chain employs TRBV3-1 and TRBJ2-3; no reliable D call. The CDR3 has 14 residues. The germline CDR1 and CDR2 sequences are LGHDT and YNNKEL (reference sequence). Trimming removed 0 bases from V and 3 bases from J, with 7 bases in between. The CDR3 nucleotides are TGTGCCAGCAGCCAAGACAGTAGGACAGATACGCAGTATTTT. Protein: CASSQDSRTDTQYF.

A remark on this clonotype: A much larger clone sits a single nucleotide away, making a read error possible. CDR3 protein: CAINYGAGGGYTF. The CDR3 DNA reads as TGTGCCATCAACTATGGGGCAGGGGGCGGCTACACCTTC. This sequence joins TRBV10-3 and TRBJ1-2; 8 nucleotides agree with TRBD1. Germline lookup yields CDR1 ENHRY and CDR2 SYGVKD. This CDR3 comprises 13 residues. Trimming took 7 bases from V and 8 from J; bases not matched to a gene: 9.